Following are 10 T cell receptor beta chains from one sample sequenced in a study of blood T cell repertoires in COVID-19. The table came from immunoSEQ multiplex PCR; TCRdb's copy has only in-frame clones and leaves some out. The data show around 250,000 clones, almost 85% seen once. The sequencing input was peripheral blood. Source of these receptors: a man in his fifties with active or convalescent COVID-19.

This chain joins TRBV7-9 and TRBJ2-5; the D is unclear. This CDR3 is 12 amino acids long. With 8 bases removed from V and 2 bases from J, the gap between germline ends came to 9 bases. In germline, CDR1 is SEHNR, CDR2 FQNEAQ (reference sequence). This CDR3 is CASGRIQETQYF. In DNA, the CDR3 is TGTGCCAGCGGCCGAATACAAGAGACCCAGTACTTC.

A note on this clone: The same CDR3 also results from other DNA sequences found in this sample. J is TRBJ2-4 and V is TRBV15, with a weak D call TRBD2 (6 bases). V gave up 0 bases and J gave up 8 bases, with 11 bases separating them. Germline assignment: CDR1 LNHNV and CDR2 YYDKDF (reference sequence). The CDR3 length is 14 residues. CDR3 in DNA: TGTGCCACCAGCAGAGAAACCGGGAGAGACATTCAGTACTTC. It codes for CATSRETGRDIQYF.

The chain links TRBV27 to TRBJ2-7; 10 bases fit TRBD2. The V gene end was trimmed by 2 bases and the J gene end by 7 bases; junction bases not matched to a gene: 11. The CDR3 length is 16 residues. CDR1 and CDR2 from the germline V gene are MNHEY and SMNVEV (reference sequence). This CDR3 is CASSLLFSGRPGEQYF. The CDR3 DNA is TGTGCCAGCAGTTTACTTTTTAGCGGGAGGCCCGGAGAGCAGTACTTC.

This chain links TRBV7-9 with TRBJ2-4; 8 bases align to TRBD2. CDR1 SEHNR and CDR2 FQNEAQ come from the germline V gene (reference sequence). V shed 5 bases, J shed 8 bases, and the junction held 2 bases outside the gene matches. CDR3 size: 12 residues. DNA of the CDR3: TGTGCCAGCAGCCGGGAGGGGTACATTCAGTACTTC. Translating gives CASSREGYIQYF.

The chain links TRBV4-1 to TRBJ2-2; possibly TRBD1 for D (5 bases). Trimming took 0 bases from V and 4 from J, leaving 15 bases between them. The CDR3 length is 17 residues. CDR1 MGHRA and CDR2 YSYEKL come from the germline V gene. In DNA form, the CDR3 reads TGCGCCAGCAGCCAAGAGGGAAGGGGCGGTTTCACCGGGGAGCTGTTTTTT. Amino acid sequence: CASSQEGRGGFTGELFF.

Here the CDR3 reads CAWSWDSGRGSEQFF. The CDR3 nucleotides read TGTGCCTGGAGTTGGGACAGCGGGAGAGGCAGTGAGCAGTTCTTC. The chain has TRBV30 and TRBJ2-1, with TRBD2 as a possible D gene (8 bases). This CDR3 spans 15 amino acids. Trimming cost V 2 bases and J 9 bases, with 20 bases left between them. Germline V gene sequence: CDR1 GTSNPN, CDR2 SVGIG (reference sequence).

This clone has more than one count but fewer than ten. V usage is TRBV5-1 and J usage is TRBJ2-5, with D perhaps TRBD2 (6 bases). The V and J ends lost 9 bases and 2 bases respectively, with 20 bases between them. CDR1 is SGHRS and CDR2 is YFSETQ in the germline V gene. The CDR3 covers 15 residues. Written as DNA, the CDR3 is TGCGCCACCAAAACGGTCGGGAGCCAACAAGAGACCCAGTACTTC. Amino acid sequence: CATKTVGSQQETQYF.

V usage is TRBV7-2 and J usage is TRBJ1-5; no clear D. Germline lookup yields CDR1 SGHTA and CDR2 FQGNSA. This CDR3 spans 13 amino acids. Deletions cut 1 base from V and 8 bases from J, with 9 bases between. The CDR3 sequence is CASSLEAGEPQHF. In DNA form, the CDR3 reads TGTGCCAGCAGCTTAGAGGCCGGGGAGCCCCAGCATTTT.

The rearrangement uses TRBV10-3 and TRBJ1-1; D is uncertain. The CDR3 sequence is 13 residues long. Trimming removed 10 bases from V and 1 base from J, with 13 bases in between. Per germline, CDR1 ENHRY and CDR2 SYGVKD. The DNA of the CDR3 is TGTGCCACCGGAGCGACTACGAACACTGAAGCTTTCTTT. This encodes CATGATTNTEAFF.

V usage is TRBV18 and J usage is TRBJ1-1, with D hard to call. The CDR3 is 12 residues long. Germline values: CDR1 KGHSH, CDR2 LQKENI. V was trimmed by 3 bases and J by 5 bases, leaving 7 bases between them. The CDR3 region is CASSPQVTEAFF. The CDR3 DNA follows: TGTGCCAGCTCACCGCAGGTGACTGAAGCTTTCTTT.